The T cell receptor (beta chain) described here comes from a study of molecular identifiers for immune sequencing clone quantification. General study points: In cases of identical TCR molecules sharing a barcode, highly expanded clone sizes could be underestimated. Clones that exceeded 20 RNA copies held over 99% of effector molecules, yet under 1% in naive cells.

CDR3 size: 16 residues. V shed 5 bases and J 2 bases; nucleotides not matched to a gene: 7. TCR libraries were built in bulk with a published protocol and specific TCR primers. TCRdb used MiXCR to reprocess the PCR reads, holding one entry per CDR3 protein. The data contain 97,000 or so distinct CDR3 sequences, around 30% of them seen just once; the ten biggest clones take up 9.7%. In its sample, this clonotype was seen many times. Its antigen is not identified. Sequencing input: naive CD8+ T cells from blood, with Jurkat cell RNA spiked in. Noted subset: FACS-sorted CD8+CD4-CCR7+CD45RA+ naive T cells. The chain links TRBV12-3 or TRBV12-4 to TRBJ2-3; TRBD2 matches 10 bases. The TCR originated in a human donor in good health. Some libraries in this study had Jurkat cell RNA spiked in. In DNA form, the CDR3 reads TGTGCCAGCAGTCTACTCGGACTAGCGGACACAGATACGCAGTATTTT. It encodes CASSLLGLADTDTQYF.